This T cell receptor (beta chain) came from a study of cytomegalovirus exposure and HLA in healthy donors. Study in general: The roughly 120 validation repertoires matched the approximately 700 first-cohort repertoires in platform, a later analysis reported.

Of note for this clone: Its target is unknown.

Some clones are missing from TCRdb's copy, which holds only in-frame ones; the method was immunoSEQ multiplex PCR. This table has around 300,000 clones, around 86% appearing once. Germline V CDR1 and CDR2: MNHEY, SVGAGI. Trimming at V came to 6 bases and at J to 13 bases, leaving 14 bases not matched to a gene. The CDR3 loop spans 13 amino acids. Study observations and caveats: Among TCR beta chains, those listed as cytomegalovirus-associated numbered some 170.

The sequenced sample was PBMCs. This receptor was obtained from a young woman in good health and CMV-seronegative. This chain uses TRBV6-5 with TRBJ2-7, with 8 bases matching TRBD1. The CDR3 DNA reads TGTGCCAGCAGCCAAGGATCCGGGACAGGCGTATACTTC. Amino acid sequence: CASSQGSGTGVYF.